This TCR beta chain was retrieved from a study of blood T cell repertoires in COVID-19. Study overall: Collection of acute and convalescent COVID-19 samples took place in the United States, Italy and Spain. The cDNA or gDNA used as material had been derived from T cells, B-cell-depleted T cells, or PBMCs.

In the original processing: The assay estimated nucleated cells by amplifying reference gene primers. TCRdb keeps only in-frame clones here, not all; method: immunoSEQ multiplex PCR. The DNA gave D and trimming, while V, J and clone size come from that table. The data contain a few hundred thousand clones, 89% of them singletons. This CDR3 has 13 residues. The V end lost 6 bases, the J end lost 5 bases, and 13 bases lay between the germline ends. The germline V gene has CDR1 SNHLY and CDR2 FYNNEI. The gene calls are TRBV2 and TRBJ2-5, with D perhaps TRBD2 (5 bases). The TCR sequence derives from a woman aged 35 to 49 who had recovered from COVID-19. Sequencing was carried out using peripheral blood. The CDR3 region is CASRASSAETQYF. The CDR3 DNA sequence: TGTGCCAGCAGAGCTAGCAGCGCGGAGACCCAGTACTTC.